The sequence of this TCR beta chain was determined in a study of blood T cell repertoires in COVID-19. On the study more broadly: COVID-19 samples from acute and convalescent phases originated in the United States, Italy and Spain. The cDNA or gDNA used as material had been derived from T cells, B-cell-depleted T cells, or PBMCs.

Original handling: Estimation of nucleated cell counts relied on the amplification of reference gene primers. TCRdb's table, derived via immunoSEQ multiplex PCR, lists solely in-frame clones and lacks some. V, J and clone size are taken as reported in that table, and D and trimming were inferred from the DNA itself. In the table there are some 72,000 clones, more than 70% of which are singletons. This clone showed up just once. This CDR3 contains 16 residues. Germline trimming cut 4 bases from V and 5 bases from J; bases unmatched to any gene: 7. Germline V gives CDR1 SGHAT, CDR2 FQNNGV. The Seattle patients joined while their infection was active and were tracked longitudinally afterward.

The chain joins TRBV11-2 to TRBJ2-7, with 14 positions matching TRBD2. The receptor was derived from a man aged 45-65 years with COVID-19, enrolled during active disease. Specimen: peripheral blood. CDR3 bases: TGTGCCAGCAGCTCTTGGACTAGCGGGAGGCCCGACGAGCAGTACTTC. Encoded protein: CASSSWTSGRPDEQYF.